This is a list of T cell receptor beta chains from one sample in a study of patients and donors after allogeneic stem cell transplantation. In TCRdb, the RT-PCR reads were re-called with MiXCR into one record per CDR3 protein. The repertoire consists of roughly 880,000 distinct CDR3 sequences, with about a sixth occurring once and the leading ten covering roughly 6%. The specimen sequenced was blood, either unsorted or a sorted T cell fraction (not recorded which). Receptors originate from a human donor who was either an allogeneic HSCT recipient or a stem cell or donor lymphocyte infusion donor (not recorded which). It is not recorded whose cells these are; they may come from a transplant donor. The CDR3 runs from the conserved cysteine through the conserved F or W. The D gene is left open where the match is weak. Size is stated for part of the rows, as once, few or many counts, or as a class when the clone is expanded.

J | V | size | D | DNA | CDR3
TRBJ2-7 | TRBV5-1 | few | TRBD2 | TGCGCCAGCAGCTTGGCCGCGGGAGGTGAGCAGTACTTC | CASSLAAGGEQYF
TRBJ2-7 | TRBV12-3/TRBV12-4 | few | TRBD2 | TGTGCCAGCAGTTCATCCGGGACTAGCCGATCCAGCTCCTACGAGCAGTACTTC | CASSSSGTSRSSSYEQYF
TRBJ1-4 | TRBV7-9 | - | - | TGTGCCAGCAGCTTCGCGGGGAGCGGTGAAAAACTGTTTTTT | CASSFAGSGEKLFF
TRBJ2-6 | TRBV12-3/TRBV12-4 | - | - | TGTGCCAGCAGCCCCGTTCTCTCTGGGGCCAACGTCCTGACTTTC | CASSPVLSGANVLTF
TRBJ1-4 | TRBV6-5 | - | - | TGTGCCAGCAGTTCCACAGGGCTAGGTGAAGAACTGTTTTTT | CASSSTGLGEELFF
TRBJ2-7 | TRBV12-3/TRBV12-4 | - | TRBD2 | TGTGCCAGCAGTTTCAGGTCTAGCGGGAGGGACTACGAGCAGTACTTC | CASSFRSSGRDYEQYF
TRBJ2-4 | TRBV10-3 | - | TRBD1 | TGTGCCATCAGCAGGGACAGGGAGGCCAAAAACATTCAGTACTTC | CAISRDREAKNIQYF
TRBJ2-1 | TRBV7-9 | - | - | TGTGCCAGCAGCTTAGGGCCGGCCAAAAAGAACAATGAGCAGTTCTTC | CASSLGPAKKNNEQFF
TRBJ2-6 | TRBV14 | few | - | TGTGCCAGCAGCCAAGAATGGGTAGCTGGGGCCAACGTCCTGACTTTC | CASSQEWVAGANVLTF
TRBJ2-2 | TRBV20-1 | - | - | TGCAGTGCTAGAGGTCCCCTGGTAACCGGGGAGCTGTTTTTT | CSARGPLVTGELFF
TRBJ2-7 | TRBV11-1 | few | TRBD2 | TGTGCCAGCAGCCCTTTAGCGGGGGGTGTCTACGAGCAGTACTTC | CASSPLAGGVYEQYF
TRBJ1-1 | TRBV29-1 | - | - | TGCAGCGTTGAGGTACGGGGAAAGGGGACTGAAGCTTTCTTT | CSVEVRGKGTEAFF
TRBJ2-6 | TRBV4-2 | - | - | TGTGCCAGCAGCCAACAGGGTGCTGGGCCCTCGGGGGCCAACGTCCTGACTTTC | CASSQQGAGPSGANVLTF
TRBJ1-5 | TRBV20-1 | few | - | TGCAGTGCAACCCAGGGGCCTAATCAGCCCCAGCATTTT | CSATQGPNQPQHF
TRBJ2-1 | TRBV27 | few | TRBD2 | TGTGCCAGCAGTTTATACGCGGGAGGGAAATCGAGTTTTGACAATGAGCAGTTCTTC | CASSLYAGGKSSFDNEQFF
TRBJ2-7 | TRBV12-3/TRBV12-4 | many | - | TGTGCCAGCAGGAGTACGGAGGGGAACGAGCAGTACTTC | CASRSTEGNEQYF
TRBJ1-1 | TRBV25-1 | - | - | TGTGCCAGCAGTGAACCGGGGGTGGTCACTGAAGCTTTCTTT | CASSEPGVVTEAFF
TRBJ2-7 | TRBV12-3/TRBV12-4 | - | TRBD1 | TGTGCCAGCAGTGCGAACAGGGGCTCCTACGAGCAGTACTTC | CASSANRGSYEQYF
TRBJ2-5 | TRBV4-2 | few | TRBD2 | TGTGCCAGCAGCCAAGATTCCGTTGTAGCGGGGGATCAAGAGACCCAGTACTTC | CASSQDSVVAGDQETQYF
TRBJ2-4 | TRBV19 | - | TRBD2 | TGTGCCAGTAGTATAGTCGGTAGCGGGAGCGCCAAAAACATTCAGTACTTC | CASSIVGSGSAKNIQYF
TRBJ1-4 | TRBV7-2 | - | TRBD1 | TGTGCCAGCAGCTTAGACAGGGGCGCAACTAATGAAAAACTGTTTTTT | CASSLDRGATNEKLFF
TRBJ2-7 | TRBV19 | few | - | TGTGCCAGTAGGGGTCCACAGGAGCAGTACTTC | CASRGPQEQYF
TRBJ1-1 | TRBV5-1 | - | - | TGCGCCAGCACCCCCGGGACCCCCGGCACTGAAGCTTTCTTT | CASTPGTPGTEAFF
TRBJ2-1 | TRBV10-3 | - | - | TGTGCCATCAGGGCTAGCGAATACAATGAGCAGTTCTTC | CAIRASEYNEQFF
TRBJ1-1 | TRBV30 | - | - | TGTGCCTGGAGGGATACCGGGCCCCAATTTCCTATCGCTGAAGCTTTCTTT | CAWRDTGPQFPIAEAFF
TRBJ1-1 | TRBV5-4 | - | - | TGTGCCAGCGGAAAGAAGGGCAGCAAAATGAACACTGAAGCTTTCTTT | CASGKKGSKMNTEAFF
TRBJ2-5 | TRBV5-1 | - | - | TGCGCCAGCAGCTCCGGCGGGTTTGGGACCCAGTACTTC | CASSSGGFGTQYF